This T cell receptor beta chain is from a study of T cell clones after liver transplantation. Study at large: Post-transplant blood was tracked for graft-donor-reactive T cell clones identified in a pre-transplant mixed lymphocyte reaction. Standard immunosuppression, with no induction, continued until 12-24 months after transplant.

Thawed unstimulated PBMCs were FACS-sorted by CD3, CD4 and CD8 into two populations. About this clone itself: The antigen is not known.

Germline-derived CDR1 and CDR2 are MNHNY and SVGAGI (reference sequence). This CDR3 region has 15 residues. Trimming at V came to 0 bases and at J to 14 bases, leaving 11 bases not matched to a gene. Study-level results: Compared with third party-reactive sequences, donor-reactive ones declined more, independent of withdrawal success.

Clones were read by immunoSEQ multiplex PCR, and TCRdb kept only the in-frame ones, dropping some. The table has 55,000 to 75,000 clones, 70% seen once; the top ten hold about 2.8%. This clonotype was obtained from a human patient who received a liver transplant. Some T cells may have originated in the graft donor. This sample comprised CD4+ T cells from blood, obtained at the approximately 15-month timepoint. The chain uses TRBV6-6 and TRBJ2-5; TRBD2 matches at 11 bases. CDR3: CASSYSQLAGEGCYF. CDR3 sequence (DNA): TGTGCCAGCAGTTACTCGCAACTAGCGGGAGAAGGCTGTTACTTC.